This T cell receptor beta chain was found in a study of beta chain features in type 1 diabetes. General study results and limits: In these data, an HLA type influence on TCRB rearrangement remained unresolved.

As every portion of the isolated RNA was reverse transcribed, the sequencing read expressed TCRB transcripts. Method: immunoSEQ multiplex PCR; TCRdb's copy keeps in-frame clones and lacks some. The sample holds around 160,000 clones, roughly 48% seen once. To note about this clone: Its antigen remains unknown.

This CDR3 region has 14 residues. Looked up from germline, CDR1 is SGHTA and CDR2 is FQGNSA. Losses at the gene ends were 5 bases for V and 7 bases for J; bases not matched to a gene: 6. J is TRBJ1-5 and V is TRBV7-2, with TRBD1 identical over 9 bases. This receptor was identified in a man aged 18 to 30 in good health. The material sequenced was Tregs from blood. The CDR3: CASSERQGGQPQHF. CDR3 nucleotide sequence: TGTGCCAGCAGCGAAAGACAGGGGGGACAGCCCCAGCATTTT.